Listed below are T cell receptor beta chains from one sample, sequenced in a study of PD-L1 blockade in urothelial cancer. Clones were sequenced by immunoSEQ multiplex PCR, and TCRdb holds only the in-frame ones, with some missing. The table records about 24,000 clones, around nine tenths of them present only once. Sequenced material: PBMCs, taken around atezolizumab (anti-PD-L1) treatment. The receptors shown here come from a man aged 50 or older with urothelial cancer. CDR3s include the opening cysteine and the closing phenylalanine or tryptophan. Rows give clone size only sometimes, using once, few, many, or a class for an expanded clone.

J | size | V | CDR3
TRBJ2-7 | NA | TRBV7-2 | CASSPPRQKNYEQYF
TRBJ2-3 | NA | TRBV30 | CAWSVPSGSQDTQYF
TRBJ1-4 | once | TRBV7-9 | CASSLDRDKLFF
TRBJ2-2 | NA | TRBV9 | CASSVVGQGIGELFF
TRBJ2-7 | NA | TRBV7-6 | CASSLGGGTSYEQYF
TRBJ2-3 | NA | TRBV7-7 | CASSLGGRGAGQYF
TRBJ2-5 | NA | TRBV19 | CASSMASPQETQYF
TRBJ2-5 | NA | TRBV12-5 | CASGLFRGPMTQYF
TRBJ2-1 | once | TRBV6-1 | CASSFSGADNEQFF
TRBJ1-1 | NA | TRBV5-1 | CASTADRDTEAFF
TRBJ2-1 | once | TRBV6-1 | CASSEGTGAYNEQFF
TRBJ1-4 | NA | TRBV27 | CASRLRGIDNEKLFF
TRBJ1-5 | NA | TRBV5-1 | CASSRGGDSNQPQHF
TRBJ1-1 | NA | TRBV19 | CASSPLGRGTEAFF
TRBJ2-1 | NA | TRBV11-3 | CASSPRGLDEQFF
TRBJ1-1 | NA | TRBV29-1 | CSAVYRVAFF
TRBJ2-7 | NA | TRBV29-1 | CSVAGRRYEQYF
TRBJ2-1 | NA | TRBV6-4 | CASSTESGGSWEQFF
TRBJ2-3 | once | TRBV7-9 | CASSPRGTGAMTDTQYF
TRBJ1-4 | NA | TRBV5-6 | CASSRPGVNEKLFF
TRBJ2-3 | NA | TRBV9 | CASSVQTDTQYF